This T cell receptor beta chain was retrieved from a study of blood T cell repertoires in COVID-19. Study in general: Samples of COVID-19 (acute and convalescent) were obtained from the United States, Italy and Spain.

Source study methods: The authors estimated nucleated cell counts from reference gene primer amplification. The data were produced by immunoSEQ multiplex PCR, yet TCRdb's version contains in-frame clones alone and is incomplete. That table furnishes V, J and clone size, whereas the DNA furnished D and trimming. The sample comprises some 300,000 clones, just under 90% of which are singletons, and approximately 2% rests with the top ten. Followed longitudinally, the Seattle patients had been enrolled during active infection. Specimen: peripheral blood. This receptor was obtained from a young woman with COVID-19, enrolled during active disease.

DNA of the CDR3: TGTGCCATCAGTGAGCCCACCAGGGTAAACTATGGCTACACCTTC. Protein: CAISEPTRVNYGYTF. The J gene is TRBJ1-2, the V gene TRBV10-3; maybe TRBD1 (5 bases). Trimming stripped 2 bases from V and 2 bases from J, with 12 bases between. The CDR3 is 15 amino acids. Germline CDR1 and CDR2: ENHRY and SYGVKD.